These 5 T cell receptor beta chains share one sample of origin, sequenced in a study of vaccination and CD4 T cells after COVID-19. Sample treatment: approximately 11-day PBMC culture with coronavirus spike peptide pools or control peptides (ViraFEST assay). Oncomine TCR Beta short-read sequencing was applied to DNA from cultured CD4+ T cells. TCRdb re-called the PCR reads through MiXCR, storing one row per CDR3 protein. Here the sample spans around 19,000 distinct CDR3 sequences, roughly 70% being singletons. No antigens are known for them. Sequencing was done on a sample of CD4+ T cells from blood, cultured in vitro. All receptors derive from a human donor who had recovered from COVID-19.

This clonotype was picked up a small number of times. In DNA form, the CDR3 reads TGTGCCAGCACCAGAAGCGGGGGCCGGCTTGTGCAGTATTTT. Encoded protein: CASTRSGGRLVQYF. V and J are TRBV7-9 and TRBJ2-3; the match to TRBD2 covers 8 bases. CDR3 length: 14 amino acids. Per germline, CDR1 SEHNR and CDR2 FQNEAQ (reference sequence). The J segment lost 11 bases and the V segment lost 7 bases, leaving 14 bases of the junction unmatched.

This chain uses TRBV7-9 with TRBJ2-3; 8 bases are shared with TRBD2. Germline trimming cut 1 base from V and 4 bases from J; bases unmatched to any gene: 4. Germline assignment: CDR1 SEHNR and CDR2 FQNEAQ (reference sequence). The CDR3 extends over 15 amino acids. The CDR3 loop is CASSLDLLAADTQYF. The CDR3 nucleotides read TGTGCCAGCAGCTTAGACCTACTAGCGGCAGATACGCAGTATTTT. Drawing the rest from reference TRBV7-9 and TRBJ2-3, the complete variable domain is DTGVSQNPRHKITKRGQNVTFRCDPISEHNRLYWYRQTLGQGPEFLTYFQNEAQLEKSRLLSDRFSAERPKGSFSTLEIQRTEQGDSAMYLCASSLDLLAADTQYFGPGTRLTVL.

This clonotype has just one count. V gene TRBV19 combines with J gene TRBJ1-2; D is uncertain. The V end lost 7 bases, the J end lost 6 bases, and 6 bases lay between the germline ends. Germline CDR1 is LNHDA and CDR2 is SQIVND (reference sequence). The CDR3 has 10 amino acids. This chain's CDR3 is CASMGNGYTF. The CDR3 bases are TGTGCCAGTATGGGGAATGGCTACACCTTC.

V is TRBV27 and J is TRBJ1-5; no reliable D call. Germline assignment: CDR1 MNHEY and CDR2 SMNVEV (reference sequence). CDR3 size: 19 residues. Trimming took off 5 bases at V and 0 bases at J, with 23 bases between the two ends. The CDR3 reads CASSPQVVLNGLSNQPQHF. As DNA, the CDR3 is TGTGCCAGCAGTCCCCAGGTCGTTCTAAACGGGCTTAGCAATCAGCCCCAGCATTTT.

The CDR3 loop reads CSARDGRFGTGGLNTEAFF. The CDR3 DNA is TGCAGTGCTAGAGATGGTAGGTTTGGGACAGGGGGCCTGAACACTGAAGCTTTCTTT. The chain recombines TRBV20-1 with TRBJ1-1; 12 bases match TRBD1. The CDR3 totals 19 residues. V trimming: 0 bases; J trimming: 0 bases; junction bases outside the gene matches: 11. The V gene's germline CDR1 is DFQATT and CDR2 SNEGSKA (reference sequence).